This T cell receptor (beta chain) appears in the sequencing data of a study of T cells in Graves' hyperthyroidism and ophthalmopathy. Notes on the study in general: Researchers report that a 13 V-J model separated ophthalmopathy from stable hyperthyroidism. In validation, the model predicted ophthalmopathy. These predictions came a median roughly 6 months before onset.

The germline V gene encodes CDR1 SQVTM and CDR2 ANQGSEA. V shed 4 bases and J 7 bases; nucleotides not matched to a gene: 7. CDR3 length: 14 amino acids. Lactation, pregnancy, other autoimmune disease or uncontrolled infection led to exclusion of patients. Worth noting for this clonotype: What it binds is unknown.

RNA transcripts served as the template for amplifying TCR beta CDR3 regions. First-round RT-PCR targeting the TCR CDR3 was performed with the HTBI primer set. Each CDR3 protein gets one entry after TCRdb re-called the multiplex PCR reads with MiXCR. The sample comprises about 700,000 distinct CDR3 sequences, just under 45% of which are singletons, and more than 7% rests with the top ten. The V gene is TRBV29-1, the J gene TRBJ1-4, with TRBD1 matching over 9 bases. The specimen was peripheral blood or thyroid tissue (not recorded which). This receptor was identified in an adult man with Graves' disease, either hyperthyroidism or ophthalmopathy (not recorded which). The CDR3 is CSVAVGTGTEKLFF. The CDR3 nucleotides read TGCAGCGTTGCTGTCGGGACAGGGACTGAAAAACTGTTTTTT.